This TCR beta chain was identified during a study of TET2 disruption in CD19-targeted CAR T cells. About this clone: No antigen is known for it. Coverage ceases 3 residues before the CDR3 finishes, and the germline J gene fills in the end.

This table comes from immunoSEQ multiplex PCR, and its TCRdb copy is limited to in-frame clones, with some not included. This sample's table has around 30,000 clones. Germline loops: CDR1 LNHDA, CDR2 SQIVND (reference sequence). V was trimmed by 4 bases and J by 2 bases, leaving 7 bases between them. This CDR3 comprises 13 residues. As to treatment: autologous CTL019 cells: CD19 CAR with 4-1BB and CD3 zeta domains. The CD19 CAR included TCR zeta plus 4-1BB costimulatory signaling. The starting T cells for CTL019 came from a peripheral blood leukapheresis. The specimen comprised CD8- CAR+ T cells sorted from cultured blood T cells, sampled for CD19 CAR T cell therapy. Specified subset: CD8-negative CAR-positive T cells from the infusion product. The sequence derives from a man in his 70s with chronic lymphocytic leukemia. The chain recombines TRBV19 with TRBJ2-3; possible D gene TRBD2, 5 bases. CDR3 region: CASSTRVTDTQYF. The sequenced CDR3 bases are TGTGCCAGTAGTACGAGGGTCACAGATACG.